The 19 T cell receptor beta chains below come from one sample, sequenced in a study of regulatory T cells in long-lasting Graves disease. As to time point: newly diagnosed GD, antithyroid drugs for less than 3 months. Scientists built the TCR library using RNA that was extracted from PBMCs. The authors built TCR beta libraries using iRepertoire HTBI primers and Arm-PCR of CDR3 regions. Using its own MiXCR run on the multiplex PCR reads, TCRdb lists one record per CDR3 protein. The repertoire includes about 420,000 distinct CDR3 sequences, less than 20% of them detected once, and about 25% sits in the top ten. Another study also made use of these data, one on T cells in Graves' hyperthyroidism and ophthalmopathy.

Sequenced here: peripheral blood mononuclear cells (PBMCs), sampled at new diagnosis, from a patient treated with antithyroid drugs. The receptors originated from a woman in her late teens or twenties with Graves disease.

This rearrangement joins TRBV28 to TRBJ2-6; 8 bases line up with TRBD1. Losses at the gene ends were 11 bases for V and 0 bases for J; bases not matched to a gene: 12. Germline assignment: CDR1 MDHEN and CDR2 SYDVKM. This CDR3 is 17 amino acids long. This chain's CDR3 is CAGSFGQGTSGANVLTF. As DNA, the CDR3 is TGTGCCGGTAGCTTTGGACAGGGAACCTCTGGGGCCAACGTCCTGACTTTC.

This clonotype has ten or more counts. This chain uses TRBV20-1 with TRBJ2-7, with TRBD2 identical over 9 bases. The CDR3 is 14 residues long. Germline assignment: CDR1 DFQATT and CDR2 SNEGSKA (reference sequence). The trim removed 1 base at V and 4 bases at J, leaving 5 bases unmatched. The CDR3 bases are TGCAGTGCTAGAGTAGGGACTAGCAATTACGAGCAGTACTTC. It yields the protein CSARVGTSNYEQYF.

This clonotype was seen a handful of times. The V and J genes are TRBV20-1 and TRBJ2-1; D possibly corresponds to TRBD2 (5 bases). Germline values: CDR1 DFQATT, CDR2 SNEGSKA (reference sequence). The ends were cut back, 5 bases at V and 8 bases at J, with 7 bases in the middle. The CDR3 is 10 amino acids. The chain's CDR3 is CSAWRYEQFF. In DNA, the CDR3 is TGCAGTGCTTGGAGGTATGAGCAGTTCTTC.

At least ten counts were recorded for this clonotype. The gene calls are TRBV6-4 and TRBJ2-3; D remains ambiguous. Germline CDR1 is MRHNA and CDR2 is SNTAGT. V dropped 0 bases and J dropped 0 bases, with 7 bases sitting between them. The CDR3 is 15 residues long. In nucleotides, the CDR3 is TGTGCCAGCAGTGACTCGGCGGAAAGCACAGATACGCAGTATTTT. The encoded protein is CASSDSAESTDTQYF.

For this clonotype: A much larger clone lies a single base off, so this may be a read error. This chain joins TRBV20-1 and TRBJ1-5; 7 positions match TRBD1. With 6 bases clipped from V and 4 bases from J, the junction kept 3 bases outside the gene matches. The CDR3 length is 12 residues. The germline V gene has CDR1 DFQATT and CDR2 SNEGSKA (reference sequence). The chain's CDR3 is CSAQQGNQPQHF. The CDR3 bases are TGCAGTGCCCAACAGGGGAATCAGCCCCAGCATTTT.

The genes are TRBV29-1 and TRBJ2-7; D is unresolved. Germline V lookup: CDR1 SQVTM, CDR2 ANQGSEA. The CDR3 loop spans 13 amino acids. The V gene lost 3 bases and the J gene lost 0 bases, with 9 bases spanning the gap. CDR3 sequence (DNA): TGCAGCGTTGAGTCGGTCAACTCCTACGAGCAGTACTTC. Amino acid sequence: CSVESVNSYEQYF.

This clonotype was recorded a few times. The chain uses TRBV28 and TRBJ2-7, with no clear D. The V and J ends lost 2 bases and 6 bases respectively, with 17 bases between them. There are 15 residues in the CDR3. In germline, CDR1 is MDHEN, CDR2 SYDVKM. CDR3 in amino acids: CASSLGGVSGSEQYF. The CDR3 DNA is TGTGCCAGCAGTTTAGGTGGGGTGTCCGGGTCCGAGCAGTACTTC.

This clonotype was seen a handful of times. The rearrangement links TRBV3-1 to TRBJ2-1; 9 bases are a match to TRBD2. Trimming cost V 6 bases and J 2 bases; bases outside gene matches: 5. This CDR3 contains 15 residues. Per germline, CDR1 LGHDT and CDR2 YNNKEL (reference sequence). The CDR3: CASSRIAGAYNEQFF. DNA for the CDR3: TGTGCCAGCAGTCGAATAGCGGGAGCCTACAATGAGCAGTTCTTC.

The rearrangement uses TRBV6-5 and TRBJ2-2; 8 nucleotides align to TRBD1. The CDR3 length is 13 residues. CDR1 and CDR2 from the germline V gene are MNHEY and SVGAGI. V trimming: 0 bases; J trimming: 15 bases; junction bases outside the gene matches: 6. The CDR3 spells CASSYSATGVMFF. The DNA for the CDR3 is TGTGCCAGCAGTTACTCGGCGACAGGGGTAATGTTTTTT.

This clonotype has ten or more counts. CDR3 sequence reads: CASSLAVGYNEQFF. The CDR3, as DNA: TGCGCCAGCAGCTTGGCCGTTGGGTACAATGAGCAGTTCTTC. The V call is TRBV5-1, the J call TRBJ2-1; D unresolved. CDR1 and CDR2 from the germline V gene are SGHRS and YFSETQ. CDR3 length: 14 amino acids. The V gene lost 0 bases and the J gene lost 4 bases, with 8 bases spanning the gap.

This chain links TRBV7-9 with TRBJ2-7; D call uncertain. The CDR3 is 11 amino acids. V was clipped by 4 bases and J by 7 bases, with 8 bases between them. CDR1 and CDR2 from the germline V gene are SEHNR and FQNEAQ (reference sequence). The DNA of the CDR3 is TGTGCCAGCAGCTCCGGGTTAGAGCAGTACTTC. Its protein is CASSSGLEQYF.

The DNA for the CDR3 is TGTGCCAGCAGTACCAGGGGTAAACAGCCCCAGCATTTT. It yields the protein CASSTRGKQPQHF. The chain recombines TRBV6-2 or TRBV6-3 with TRBJ1-5; D possibly corresponds to TRBD1 (6 bases). Germline CDR1 MNHEY, CDR2 SVGEGT. Trimming pared 5 bases from V and 7 bases from J, leaving 12 bases between. The length of the CDR3 is 13 residues.

This clonotype was observed at least ten times. The rearrangement uses TRBV5-1 and TRBJ2-1; TRBD1 agrees at 10 bases. This CDR3 contains 16 residues. The V gene's germline CDR1 is SGHRS and CDR2 YFSETQ. The V gene end was trimmed by 0 bases and the J gene end by 15 bases; junction bases not matched to a gene: 15. The CDR3 reads CASSLAGQGLRAPPFF. Here the CDR3 DNA reads TGCGCCAGCAGCTTGGCGGGACAGGGGTTGAGGGCTCCTCCGTTCTTC.

The chain has TRBV6-1 and TRBJ1-1; D perhaps matches TRBD1 (6 bases). Germline V gene sequence: CDR1 MNHNS, CDR2 SASEGT. Trimming shortened V by 4 bases and J by 2 bases, and 14 bases separated the two germline ends. There are 15 residues in the CDR3. The CDR3 bases are TGTGCCAGCAGTGTGACCGGGACAACTAACACTGAAGCTTTCTTT. It specifies CASSVTGTTNTEAFF.

The chain is built from TRBV19 and TRBJ2-1, with 7 bases matching TRBD1. Germline CDR1 is LNHDA and CDR2 is SQIVND (reference sequence). The ends lost 7 bases at V and 6 bases at J; junction bases unmatched: 12. The CDR3 sequence is 15 residues long. This chain's CDR3 is CASTPGQRFSNEQFF. In DNA, the CDR3 is TGTGCCAGTACCCCGGGACAGAGATTTTCCAATGAGCAGTTCTTC.

The chain joins TRBV6-1 to TRBJ1-4; D may be TRBD1 (5 bases). This CDR3 comprises 12 residues. Trimming cost V 8 bases and J 7 bases, with 11 bases left between them. CDR1 and CDR2 from the germline V gene are MNHNS and SASEGT. The CDR3 region has the DNA TGTGCCAGCCGGGGGGGGAGTGAAAAACTGTTTTTT. Protein product: CASRGGSEKLFF.

This clonotype has at least ten counts. The CDR3 protein is CASSLFPSGGTPEAFF. CDR3 in DNA: TGTGCCAGCAGTTTATTCCCGTCAGGGGGAACCCCTGAAGCTTTCTTT. V gene TRBV28 combines with J gene TRBJ1-1, with TRBD1 identical over 7 bases. V lost 1 base, J lost 6 bases, and 11 bases stayed unmatched. The V gene's germline CDR1 is MDHEN and CDR2 SYDVKM. The CDR3 has 16 amino acids.

The chain carries TRBV11-3 and TRBJ2-7, with no clear D. The CDR3 has 13 amino acids. V shed 1 base and J shed 3 bases, with 7 bases lying between them. Germline V gene sequence: CDR1 SGHNT, CDR2 YENEEA. The CDR3 sequence is CASSLVWNYEQYF. CDR3 in DNA: TGTGCCAGCAGCTTAGTATGGAACTACGAGCAGTACTTC.

This rearrangement joins TRBV29-1 to TRBJ2-5; D ambiguous. CDR1 and CDR2 (germline): SQVTM, ANQGSEA. The CDR3 is 13 amino acids. The V end lost 4 bases, the J end lost 1 base, and 10 bases lay between the germline ends. The CDR3 nucleotides read TGCAGCGTTGCGGTCCACAGCCAAGAGACCCAGTACTTC. It encodes CSVAVHSQETQYF.